The 18 T cell receptor beta chains in this list originate from one sample, sequenced in a study of graft-versus-host responses after intestinal transplantation. For these TCRs, the target antigens are not known. Libraries were prepared by immunoSEQ multiplex PCR; TCRdb keeps only in-frame clonotypes and omits some of them. The data contain approximately 89,000 clones, 80% to 95% of them seen just once; the ten biggest clones take up around 0.15%. The sample in question was unstimulated CD4+ T cells sorted from spleen or lymph node cells, obtained before intestinal transplant. These receptors all come from a human donor who received an intestinal transplant.

The rearrangement joins TRBV2 to TRBJ2-7; 8 nucleotides agree with TRBD1. Germline V CDR1 and CDR2: SNHLY, FYNNEI. CDR3 length: 16 residues. Trimming removed 6 bases from V and 3 bases from J; junction bases left unmatched: 13. CDR3 amino acids: CASRSPDRDIIYEQYF. The CDR3 bases are TGTGCCAGCAGATCTCCGGACAGGGATATAATCTACGAGCAGTACTTC.

The gene calls are TRBV18 and TRBJ1-4; TRBD1 might be the D (6 bases). CDR1 is KGHSH, CDR2 LQKENI, per germline. The CDR3 sequence is 16 residues long. Trimming removed 5 bases from V and 8 bases from J, with 21 bases in between. DNA for the CDR3: TGTGCCAGCTCAGAAGTCGAACAGGGAGTCCAAGAAAAACTGTTTTTT. It encodes CASSEVEQGVQEKLFF.

The chain carries TRBV7-8 and TRBJ1-3; 7 bases map to TRBD1. The CDR3 is 17 residues long. Germline V gene lookup returns CDR1 SGHVS and CDR2 FQNEAQ. J gave up 4 bases and V 1 base, and 10 bases lay outside the gene matches. Here the CDR3 reads CASSLVNLGGVGNTIYF. CDR3 nucleotides: TGTGCCAGCAGCTTAGTTAATCTAGGGGGCGTGGGAAACACCATATATTTT. The full variable domain, in which reference TRBV7-8 and TRBJ1-3 provide the parts outside the CDR3, is GAGVSQSPRYKVAKRGQDVALRCDPISGHVSLFWYQQALGQGPEFLTYFQNEAQLDKSGLPSDRFFAERPEGSVSTLKIQRTQQEDSAVYLCASSLVNLGGVGNTIYFGEGSWLTVV.

This rearrangement joins TRBV5-1 to TRBJ1-4, with 7 bases matching TRBD1. Germline CDR1 SGHRS, CDR2 YFSETQ. CDR3 length: 15 residues. V shed 6 bases, J shed 6 bases, and the junction held 11 bases outside the gene matches. The CDR3 region has the DNA TGCGCCAGCAAAGGTCAAGTCGGGACAGATGAAAAACTGTTTTTT. This translates into CASKGQVGTDEKLFF.

The V and J genes are TRBV2 and TRBJ1-5; 7 nucleotides align to TRBD1. Germline CDR1 and CDR2: SNHLY and FYNNEI. J was trimmed by 0 bases and V by 5 bases; bases with no gene match: 7. The CDR3 sequence is 16 residues long. CDR3 DNA sequence: TGTGCCAGCAGTCCACAGGGGCCGGATAGCAATCAGCCCCAGCATTTT. Translation: CASSPQGPDSNQPQHF.

The CDR3 is CASSLGGPYEQYF. The CDR3 DNA follows: TGTGCCAGCAGCTTGGGTGGCCCCTACGAGCAGTACTTC. The rearrangement joins TRBV5-4 to TRBJ2-7; D gene uncertain. The germline gives CDR1 SGHNT, CDR2 YYREEE (reference sequence). With 0 bases removed from V and 2 bases from J, the gap between germline ends came to 6 bases. CDR3 length equals 13 residues. The variable domain in full, with the rest retrieved from reference TRBV5-4 and TRBJ2-7, is ETGVTQSPTHLIKTRGQQVTLRCSSQSGHNTVSWYQQALGQGPQFIFQYYREEENGRGNFPPRFSGLQFPNYSSELNVNALELDDSALYLCASSLGGPYEQYFGPGTRLTVT.

The chain links TRBV5-1 to TRBJ2-1; TRBD2 matches at 10 bases. The trim removed 3 bases at V and 9 bases at J, leaving 6 bases unmatched. The CDR3 is made up of 14 amino acids. CDR1 is SGHRS and CDR2 is YFSETQ in the germline V gene. The CDR3 coding sequence is TGCGCCAGCAGCTCCTACTTAGCGGGGGGTGAGCAGTTCTTC. Translating it yields CASSSYLAGGEQFF.

The chain combines TRBV11-3 with TRBJ1-2, with D unresolved. Germline CDR1 and CDR2: SGHNT and YENEEA. The V and J ends lost 1 base and 7 bases respectively, with 10 bases between them. The CDR3 totals 13 residues. The CDR3 DNA follows: TGTGCCAGCAGCTTAGGGCCTCCGGGTGGCTACACCTTC. This sequence encodes CASSLGPPGGYTF.

This clone was seen only once. This chain links TRBV19 with TRBJ2-1, with 12 bases aligning to TRBD2. The CDR3 is made up of 18 amino acids. The germline V gene has CDR1 LNHDA and CDR2 SQIVND (reference sequence). With V trimmed by 2 bases and J by 7 bases, 12 bases remained unmatched. CDR3 DNA sequence: TGTGCCAGTAGTATAAGGCCATCGCGACTAGCGGGAGAGAATGAGCAGTTCTTC. This translates into CASSIRPSRLAGENEQFF.

The rearrangement uses TRBV30 and TRBJ1-4, with 9 positions matching TRBD1. CDR1 and CDR2 (germline): GTSNPN, SVGIG (reference sequence). CDR3 length: 14 residues. V gave up 1 base and J gave up 7 bases; unmatched junction bases: 4. The CDR3, as DNA: TGTGCCTGGAGTGGGGGGACAGGGCGTGAAAAACTGTTTTTT. Protein sequence: CAWSGGTGREKLFF.

This chain links TRBV30 with TRBJ2-1; 14 nucleotides agree with TRBD2. The CDR3 is made up of 20 amino acids. Germline V lookup: CDR1 GTSNPN, CDR2 SVGIG (reference sequence). The junction had 24 bases not matched to a gene; V was cut back by 8 bases and J by 6 bases. DNA for the CDR3: TGTGCCCAGAATCCGAAAAGCGGACTAGCGGGAGGTCGACAAACCAATGAGCAGTTCTTC. It codes for CAQNPKSGLAGGRQTNEQFF.

The chain links TRBV15 to TRBJ1-1, with D tentatively TRBD1 (5 bases). The CDR3 extends over 14 amino acids. CDR1 and CDR2 (germline): LNHNV, YYDKDF (reference sequence). Trimming stripped 4 bases from V and 1 base from J, with 10 bases between. In nucleotides, the CDR3 is TGTGCCACCAGCAAGCGGGGACCGAACACTGAAGCTTTCTTT. The encoded protein is CATSKRGPNTEAFF.

The chain employs TRBV29-1 and TRBJ2-2; D is uncertain. The CDR3 is 13 amino acids. Germline CDR1 and CDR2: SQVTM and ANQGSEA. V lost 0 bases and J lost 6, with 8 bases in between. The CDR3 loop is CSVEDSFPGELFF. For the CDR3, the DNA is TGCAGCGTTGAAGATTCTTTCCCCGGGGAGCTGTTTTTT.

This chain links TRBV6-1 with TRBJ2-6, with D possibly matching TRBD1 (6 bases). V lost 2 bases and J lost 4, with 15 bases in between. CDR1 and CDR2 (germline): MNHNS, SASEGT. The CDR3 runs to 17 residues. The CDR3 DNA follows: TGTGCCAGCAGTGAAAGAGACAGGTCTTCGGGGGCCAACGTCCTGACTTTC. This codes for CASSERDRSSGANVLTF.

The chain recombines TRBV12-5 with TRBJ2-3, with 8 bases lining up with TRBD2. CDR3 length: 16 amino acids. CDR1 and CDR2 from the germline V gene are LGHNT and FRNRAP. The V gene end was trimmed by 6 bases and the J gene end by 4 bases; junction bases not matched to a gene: 12. In DNA, the CDR3 is TGTGCTAGTGGAAACGTTACGGGGGGGTTCCCAGATACGCAGTATTTT. Translation gives CASGNVTGGFPDTQYF.

The chain employs TRBV4-3 and TRBJ1-2, with D hard to call. This CDR3 spans 15 amino acids. V lost 0 bases and J lost 9, with 17 bases in between. In germline, CDR1 is LGHNA, CDR2 YSLEER. This chain's CDR3 is CASSQDGSGLSSYTF. The DNA for the CDR3 is TGCGCCAGCAGCCAAGACGGTTCTGGTCTATCGAGCTACACCTTC.

The chain uses TRBV4-3 and TRBJ1-2; no clear D gene. Per the germline V gene, CDR1 is LGHNA and CDR2 is YSLEER. V was trimmed by 1 base and J by 5 bases, leaving 14 bases between them. The CDR3 spans 15 residues. The CDR3 bases are TGCGCCAGCAGCCAAGCCGCCTTATCTAGGTATGGCTACACCTTC. Protein: CASSQAALSRYGYTF.

The V and J genes are TRBV2 and TRBJ1-2, with TRBD1 matching over 10 bases. V shed 6 bases and J 4 bases; nucleotides not matched to a gene: 8. Germline V gene sequence: CDR1 SNHLY, CDR2 FYNNEI. This CDR3 region has 15 residues. The DNA of the CDR3 is TGTGCCAGCAGACTCGGGACAGGGGTTTCCTATGGCTACACCTTC. It translates to CASRLGTGVSYGYTF.